This T cell receptor (beta chain) was captured by sequencing in a study of cytomegalovirus exposure and HLA in healthy donors. Whole-study findings and limits: An analysis that came later showed most CMV-associated TCR beta chains appearing HLA-restricted.

Notes on this clone: Its cognate antigen is unknown.

Trimming removed 7 bases at V and 4 bases at J, with 18 bases between. CDR3 size: 15 residues. Germline V gene lookup returns CDR1 SGDLS and CDR2 YYNGEE. The primer mix had 60 Vbeta and 13 Jbeta primers. Sequenced by immunoSEQ multiplex PCR; TCRdb stores in-frame clones only, minus some. The specimen's table records 130,000 or so clones. Sequenced sample: PBMCs. This receptor was obtained from a woman aged 55-70 years in good health and CMV-seronegative. The V and J genes are TRBV9 and TRBJ1-3, with D possibly matching TRBD1 (6 bases). CDR3: CASRPQGVSGNTIYF. The CDR3 DNA sequence: TGTGCCAGCCGCCCACAGGGAGTATCCGGAAACACCATATATTTT.